A selection of T cell receptor beta chains follows, all from one sample in a study of a mutant IDH1 vaccine in newly diagnosed glioma. The repertoire was sequenced with immunoSEQ multiplex PCR; TCRdb's copy has only in-frame clones and lacks some. The repertoire has about 15,000 clones, 85% to 90% of them found once; the top ten carry about 10%. Sample: PBMCs, taken from a glioma patient treated with radiotherapy, temozolomide or both. These receptors were collected from a middle-aged woman with glioma. Some clones in this sample may be carry-over from other donors' samples. CDR3s include the opening cysteine and the closing phenylalanine or tryptophan. The order of the fields is clone size, J gene, V gene, D gene, CDR3 protein, CDR3 DNA. A D gene is named only where the DNA matches it firmly. Clone size is shown for a subset of rows, as once, few, many or a class of expanded clone.

-	TRBJ2-1	TRBV5-1	-	CASSPGQNNEQFF	TGCGCCAGCAGCCCCGGACAGAACAATGAGCAGTTCTTC
-	TRBJ1-3	TRBV5-6	-	CASSLRQIPRGNTIYF	TGTGCCAGCAGCTTGAGGCAAATCCCCCGAGGAAACACCATATATTTT
-	TRBJ2-7	TRBV7-9	-	CASSPTALWGDTSYEQYF	TGTGCCAGCAGCCCTACGGCCCTATGGGGGGACACATCCTACGAGCAGTACTTC
-	TRBJ1-2	TRBV10-3	-	CAISETGVYGYTF	TGTGCCATCAGTGAGACCGGAGTCTATGGCTACACCTTC
-	TRBJ2-7	TRBV6-5	-	CASRTFGQTYEQYF	TGTGCCAGCAGAACCTTTGGACAGACCTACGAGCAGTACTTC
-	TRBJ1-1	TRBV27	-	CASSFSGDKAFF	TGTGCCAGCAGTTTTTCAGGGGATAAAGCTTTCTTT
-	TRBJ1-1	TRBV4-1	-	CASSQSHHSSTEAFF	TGCGCCAGCAGCCAGTCGCATCATTCCTCCACTGAAGCTTTCTTT
-	TRBJ1-1	TRBV6-5	TRBD1	CASSLTGPNTEAFF	TGTGCCAGCAGCTTGACAGGGCCAAACACTGAAGCTTTCTTT
-	TRBJ2-1	TRBV11-3	-	CASSSRASVGYNEQFF	TGTGCCAGCAGCTCACGGGCTAGCGTAGGGTACAATGAGCAGTTCTTC
-	TRBJ2-1	TRBV7-9	-	CASSPRSSSYNEQFF	TGTGCCAGCAGCCCCCGATCGAGCTCCTACAATGAGCAGTTCTTC
once	TRBJ1-2	TRBV21-1	-	CASSKAMTYGYTF	TGTGCCAGCAGCAAAGCAATGACGTATGGCTACACCTTC
-	TRBJ2-1	TRBV30	-	CAWSRLNRPLLTAYNEQFF	TGTGCCTGGAGCCGCTTGAATCGACCTCTACTAACGGCCTACAATGAGCAGTTCTTC
-	TRBJ1-2	TRBV13	-	CASSALGGAYGYTF	TGTGCCAGCAGCGCCCTTGGAGGGGCCTATGGCTACACCTTC
-	TRBJ1-1	TRBV5-1	TRBD1	CASSSRTGLGTEAFF	TGCGCCAGCAGCTCGAGGACAGGGCTGGGCACTGAAGCTTTCTTT
-	TRBJ2-7	TRBV5-6	-	CASWGGPGLSDYEQYF	TGTGCCAGCTGGGGGGGGCCAGGGCTATCCGATTACGAGCAGTACTTC
-	TRBJ2-4	TRBV9	-	CASSEGGVGWKNIQYF	TGTGCCAGCAGCGAGGGGGGCGTCGGCTGGAAAAACATTCAGTACTTC
-	TRBJ1-3	TRBV7-2	-	CASSLGLSGNTIYF	TGTGCCAGCAGCTTAGGGCTCTCTGGAAACACCATATATTTT
-	TRBJ2-3	TRBV5-4	TRBD2	CASSRTSGNTDTQYF	TGTGCCAGCAGTCGGACTAGCGGGAACACAGATACGCAGTATTTT
few	TRBJ1-5	TRBV2	-	CASTYDRLLENQPQHF	TGTGCCAGCACTTACGACAGGCTCCTGGAAAATCAGCCCCAGCATTTT
-	TRBJ2-1	TRBV5-1	TRBD1	CASSLPWDSNRNEQFF	TGCGCCAGCAGCTTGCCCTGGGACAGTAATCGCAATGAGCAGTTCTTC
-	TRBJ1-2	TRBV29-1	TRBD1	CSVEEADRGSRYGYTF	TGCAGCGTTGAAGAAGCGGACAGGGGCAGTCGCTATGGCTACACCTTC
-	TRBJ1-1	TRBV5-4	-	CASSHFGTADTEAFF	TGTGCCAGCAGCCACTTTGGTACGGCGGACACTGAAGCTTTCTTT
-	TRBJ1-4	TRBV5-1	-	CASSLEWGEKLFF	TGCGCCAGCAGCTTGGAATGGGGGGAAAAACTGTTTTTT
-	TRBJ1-5	TRBV19	-	CASSPLRSNQPQHF	TGTGCCAGTAGTCCCCTGAGGTCGAATCAGCCCCAGCATTTT
-	TRBJ1-1	TRBV6-5	-	CASSERSGGTEAFF	TGTGCCAGCAGTGAGCGATCGGGGGGCACTGAAGCTTTCTTT
-	TRBJ1-1	TRBV10-2	-	CASSESRAGVTEAFF	TGCGCCAGCAGTGAGTCGAGGGCAGGGGTAACTGAAGCTTTCTTT
-	TRBJ2-2	TRBV30	-	CAWSRTTGELFF	TGTGCCTGGAGTAGGACCACCGGGGAGCTGTTTTTT
-	TRBJ1-1	TRBV7-2	TRBD1	CASSFLQGAEAFF	TGTGCCAGCAGCTTTCTACAGGGGGCTGAAGCTTTCTTT
-	TRBJ2-1	TRBV27	-	CASSLGHYNEQFF	TGTGCCAGCAGTTTGGGCCACTACAATGAGCAGTTCTTC
-	TRBJ1-1	TRBV19	-	CASSMRGGWLITEAFF	TGTGCCAGTAGTATGCGGGGGGGTTGGTTAATCACTGAAGCTTTCTTT
-	TRBJ2-7	TRBV28	-	CASSLRESSYEQYF	TGTGCCAGCAGTTTGCGGGAAAGCTCCTACGAGCAGTACTTC
-	TRBJ1-2	TRBV5-1	TRBD1	CASSLFGDRVGDGYTF	TGCGCCAGCAGCTTGTTTGGCGACAGGGTCGGTGATGGCTACACCTTC
-	TRBJ2-4	TRBV27	-	CASRALTGVGVAKNIQYF	TGTGCCAGCAGAGCCCTCACGGGAGTGGGGGTAGCCAAAAACATTCAGTACTTC
-	TRBJ1-1	TRBV30	-	CAWVGGNPNTEAFF	TGTGCCTGGGTGGGGGGCAACCCGAACACTGAAGCTTTCTTT
-	TRBJ2-1	TRBV27	TRBD2	CASSPGTIAGISYNEQFF	TGTGCCAGCTCCCCCGGGACGATAGCGGGGATCTCCTACAATGAGCAGTTCTTC
-	TRBJ2-1	TRBV7-2	TRBD1	CASTGQGSSNEQFF	TGTGCCAGCACAGGACAGGGATCTTCCAATGAGCAGTTCTTC
-	TRBJ2-2	TRBV9	-	CASSLYNTGELFF	TGTGCCAGCAGCCTCTATAACACCGGGGAGCTGTTTTTT
once	TRBJ1-1	TRBV5-1	-	CASSLYPGGGSEAFF	TGCGCCAGCAGCCTGTACCCTGGAGGCGGGTCTGAAGCTTTCTTT
-	TRBJ1-1	TRBV5-4	-	CASSPGMNTEAFF	TGTGCCAGCAGTCCAGGGATGAACACTGAAGCTTTCTTT
-	TRBJ2-3	TRBV7-2	-	CASSLGRGLTDTQYF	TGTGCCAGCAGCTTGGGACGGGGACTCACAGATACGCAGTATTTT
-	TRBJ2-1	TRBV5-6	-	CASSLKDGNEQFF	TGTGCCAGCAGCTTGAAGGATGGAAATGAGCAGTTCTTC
-	TRBJ1-2	TRBV6-6	-	CASSYNRLGYGYTF	TGTGCCAGCAGTTACAACAGGTTAGGCTATGGCTACACCTTC
few	TRBJ1-1	TRBV7-2	-	CASSFRMNTEAFF	TGTGCCAGCAGCTTCCGGATGAACACTGAAGCTTTCTTT
once	TRBJ1-2	TRBV28	-	CASTLGGGGYTF	TGTGCCAGCACCCTCGGTGGGGGTGGCTACACCTTC
-	TRBJ1-2	TRBV19	-	CASSGDALNYGYTF	TGTGCCAGTAGTGGGGACGCGCTTAACTATGGCTACACCTTC
-	TRBJ1-4	TRBV7-6	-	CASSFGVGDEKLFF	TGTGCCAGCAGCTTTGGTGTGGGCGATGAAAAACTGTTTTTT
once	TRBJ1-1	TRBV28	TRBD1	CASSSPRTGRTEAFF	TGTGCCAGCAGCTCTCCTCGGACAGGGCGTACTGAAGCTTTCTTT
-	TRBJ1-4	TRBV25-1	-	CASSELGQRGEKLFF	TGTGCCAGCAGTGAATTGGGGCAGAGAGGTGAAAAACTGTTTTTT